This TCR beta chain was sequenced during a study of cytomegalovirus exposure and HLA in healthy donors. Details on this clone: Its specificity is unknown.

Points from the study as a whole: One variant, a missense change in DCLRE1C, was linked in a later analysis to TCR beta V- and J-gene trimming. It was reported in a later analysis that an Asian-associated ancestry cluster showed fewer N-insertions than the approximately 700-donor mean.

The PCR used 60 Vbeta and 13 Jbeta primers. Sequencing was performed with immunoSEQ multiplex PCR; in TCRdb, only in-frame clones are kept and a portion is missing. The sample includes about 130,000 clones, about 74% seen only once; the top ten take roughly 6.3%. Germline V gives CDR1 SGHDT, CDR2 YYEEEE. The trim removed 3 bases at V and 8 bases at J, leaving 11 bases unmatched. The CDR3 sequence is 14 residues long. Sample: PBMCs. V gene TRBV5-6 combines with J gene TRBJ2-7; 7 positions match TRBD2. The sequence was obtained from a woman aged 45 to 65 in good health and CMV-seropositive. The CDR3 DNA follows: TGTGCCAGCAGCTCCAAGGGTGGGGAGGGGCAGCAGTACTTC. It yields the protein CASSSKGGEGQQYF.